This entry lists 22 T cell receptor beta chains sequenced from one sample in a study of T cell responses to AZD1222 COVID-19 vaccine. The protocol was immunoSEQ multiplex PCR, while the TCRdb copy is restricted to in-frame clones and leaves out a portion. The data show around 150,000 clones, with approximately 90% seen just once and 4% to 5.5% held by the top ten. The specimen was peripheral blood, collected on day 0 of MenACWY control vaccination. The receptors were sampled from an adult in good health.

CDR3 region: CATSDLAAGGSEQFF. Written as DNA, the CDR3 is TGTGCCACCAGTGATTTGGCGGCGGGGGGCTCTGAGCAGTTCTTC. The gene calls are TRBV24-1 and TRBJ2-1, with 8 bases that match TRBD2. Germline CDR1 reads KGHDR; CDR2 reads SFDVKD. V shed 0 bases, J shed 9 bases, and the junction held 6 bases outside the gene matches. This CDR3 comprises 15 residues.

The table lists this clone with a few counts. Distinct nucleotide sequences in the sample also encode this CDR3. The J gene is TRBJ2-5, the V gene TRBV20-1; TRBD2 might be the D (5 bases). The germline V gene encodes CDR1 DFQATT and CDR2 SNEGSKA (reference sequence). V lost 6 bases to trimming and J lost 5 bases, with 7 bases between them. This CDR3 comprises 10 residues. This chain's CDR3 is CSAGEETQYF. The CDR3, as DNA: TGCAGTGCCGGGGAGGAGACCCAGTACTTC.

In DNA form, the CDR3 reads TGCGCCAGCAGCTTGGTCGGGACAGGTGTGAATGAGCAGTTCTTC. This gives the protein CASSLVGTGVNEQFF. This chain uses TRBV5-1 with TRBJ2-1; 8 nucleotides agree with TRBD1. The V segment lost 0 bases and the J segment 7 bases; nucleotides outside the gene matches: 6. This CDR3 has 15 amino acids. In germline, CDR1 is SGHRS, CDR2 YFSETQ.

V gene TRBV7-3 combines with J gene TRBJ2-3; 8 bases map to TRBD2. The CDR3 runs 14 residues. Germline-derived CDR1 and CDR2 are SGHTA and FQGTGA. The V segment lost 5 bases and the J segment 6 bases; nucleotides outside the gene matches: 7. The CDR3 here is CASSPAGGKDTQYF. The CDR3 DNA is TGTGCCAGCAGCCCCGCGGGGGGCAAGGATACGCAGTATTTT.

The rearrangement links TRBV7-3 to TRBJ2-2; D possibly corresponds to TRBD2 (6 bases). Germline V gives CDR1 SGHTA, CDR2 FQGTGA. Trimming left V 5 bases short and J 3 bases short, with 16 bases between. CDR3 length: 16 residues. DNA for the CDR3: TGTGCCAGCAGCCCTATTAGGACTACCCACACCGGGGAGCTGTTTTTT. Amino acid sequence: CASSPIRTTHTGELFF.

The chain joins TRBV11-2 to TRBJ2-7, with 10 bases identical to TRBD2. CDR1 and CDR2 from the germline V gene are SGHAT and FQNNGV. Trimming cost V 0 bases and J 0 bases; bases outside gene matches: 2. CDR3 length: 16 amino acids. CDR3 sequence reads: CASSLESGRGSYEQYF. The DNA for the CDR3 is TGTGCCAGCAGCTTAGAGAGCGGGAGGGGCTCCTACGAGCAGTACTTC.

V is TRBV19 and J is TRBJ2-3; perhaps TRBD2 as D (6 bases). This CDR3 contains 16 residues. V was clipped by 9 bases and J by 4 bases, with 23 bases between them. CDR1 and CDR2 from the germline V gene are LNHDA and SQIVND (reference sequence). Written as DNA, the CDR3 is TGTGCCAGCCAATTGGGGGGTGCCCCTATCCCAGATACGCAGTATTTT. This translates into CASQLGGAPIPDTQYF.

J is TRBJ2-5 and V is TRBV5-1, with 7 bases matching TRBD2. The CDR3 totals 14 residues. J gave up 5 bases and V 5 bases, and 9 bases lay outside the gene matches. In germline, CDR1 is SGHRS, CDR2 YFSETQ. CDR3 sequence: CASSGGLPGETQYF. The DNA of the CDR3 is TGCGCCAGCAGTGGGGGACTACCAGGGGAGACCCAGTACTTC.

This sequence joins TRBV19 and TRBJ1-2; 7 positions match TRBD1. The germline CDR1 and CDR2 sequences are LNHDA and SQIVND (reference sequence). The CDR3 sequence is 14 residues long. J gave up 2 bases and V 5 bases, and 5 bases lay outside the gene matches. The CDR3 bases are TGTGCCAGTAGTCTAGGGGACAGAAACTATGGCTACACCTTC. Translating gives CASSLGDRNYGYTF.

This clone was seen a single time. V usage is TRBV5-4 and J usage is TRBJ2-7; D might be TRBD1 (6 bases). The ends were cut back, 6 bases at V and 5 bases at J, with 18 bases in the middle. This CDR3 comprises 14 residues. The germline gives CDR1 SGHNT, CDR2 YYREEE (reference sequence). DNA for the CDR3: TGTGCCAGCACCCAGAATGCAGGGGCCCACGAGCAGTACTTC. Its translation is CASTQNAGAHEQYF.

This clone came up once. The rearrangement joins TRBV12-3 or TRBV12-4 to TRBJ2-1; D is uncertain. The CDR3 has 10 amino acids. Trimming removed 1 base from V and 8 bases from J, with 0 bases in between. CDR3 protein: CASSLDEQFF. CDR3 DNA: TGTGCCAGCAGTTTAGATGAGCAGTTCTTC.

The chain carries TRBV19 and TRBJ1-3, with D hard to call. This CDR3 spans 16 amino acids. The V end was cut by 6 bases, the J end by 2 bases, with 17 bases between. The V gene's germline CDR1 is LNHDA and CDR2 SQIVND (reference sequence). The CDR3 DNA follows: TGTGCCAGTAGCCGCGCCTCGCCCCGGGCTGGAAACACCATATATTTT. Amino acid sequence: CASSRASPRAGNTIYF.

The CDR3 region is CASRDIRSTGTNEKLFF. The CDR3 DNA reads TGTGCCAGCCGGGACATTAGGTCAACGGGTACCAATGAAAAACTGTTTTTT. The rearrangement joins TRBV19 to TRBJ1-4, with D possibly being TRBD1 (6 bases). Trimming cost V 9 bases and J 5 bases, with 25 bases left between them. Looked up from germline, CDR1 is LNHDA and CDR2 is SQIVND (reference sequence). The CDR3 is 17 amino acids.

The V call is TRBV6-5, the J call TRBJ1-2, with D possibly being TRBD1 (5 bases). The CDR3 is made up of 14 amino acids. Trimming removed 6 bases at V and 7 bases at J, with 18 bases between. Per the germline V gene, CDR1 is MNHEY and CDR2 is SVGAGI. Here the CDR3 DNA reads TGTGCCAGCAGGGGGACCGGGGACCCCCGTGGCTACACCTTC. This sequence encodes CASRGTGDPRGYTF.

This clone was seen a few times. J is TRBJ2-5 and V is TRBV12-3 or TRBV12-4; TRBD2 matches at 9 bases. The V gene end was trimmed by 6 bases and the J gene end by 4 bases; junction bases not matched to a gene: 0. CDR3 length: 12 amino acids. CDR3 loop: CASRLAGETQYF. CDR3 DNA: TGTGCCAGCAGACTAGCGGGAGAGACCCAGTACTTC.

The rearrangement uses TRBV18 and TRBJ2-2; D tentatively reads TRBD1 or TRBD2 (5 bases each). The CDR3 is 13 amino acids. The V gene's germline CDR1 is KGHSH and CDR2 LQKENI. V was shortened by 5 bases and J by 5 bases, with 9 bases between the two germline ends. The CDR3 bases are TGTGCCAGCTCAGGGGGTGGAACCGGGGAGCTGTTTTTT. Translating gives CASSGGGTGELFF.

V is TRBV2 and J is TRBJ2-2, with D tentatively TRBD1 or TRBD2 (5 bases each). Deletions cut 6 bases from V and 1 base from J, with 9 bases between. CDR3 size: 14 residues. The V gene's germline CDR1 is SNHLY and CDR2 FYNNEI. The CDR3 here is CASSREMNTGELFF. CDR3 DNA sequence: TGTGCCAGCAGCAGGGAGATGAACACCGGGGAGCTGTTTTTT.

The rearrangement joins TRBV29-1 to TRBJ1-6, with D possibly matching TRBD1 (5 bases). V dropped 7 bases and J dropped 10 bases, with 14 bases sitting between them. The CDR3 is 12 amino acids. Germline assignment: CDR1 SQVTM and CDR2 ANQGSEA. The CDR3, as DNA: TGCAGCGCTCGGGACCCTGGGTCACCCCTCCACTTT. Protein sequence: CSARDPGSPLHF.

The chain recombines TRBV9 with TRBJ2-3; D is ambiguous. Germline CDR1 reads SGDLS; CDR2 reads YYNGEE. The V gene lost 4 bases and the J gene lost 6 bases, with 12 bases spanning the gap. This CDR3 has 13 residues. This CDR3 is CASSNPSIDTQYF. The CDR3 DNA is TGTGCCAGCAGCAACCCTAGTATTGATACGCAGTATTTT.

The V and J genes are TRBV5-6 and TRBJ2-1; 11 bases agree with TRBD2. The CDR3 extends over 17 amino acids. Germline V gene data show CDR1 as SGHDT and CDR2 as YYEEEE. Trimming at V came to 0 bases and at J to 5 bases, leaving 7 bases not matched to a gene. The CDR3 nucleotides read TGTGCCAGCAGCTTGGCGACTAGCGGGGAAGGTAACAATGAGCAGTTCTTC. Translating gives CASSLATSGEGNNEQFF. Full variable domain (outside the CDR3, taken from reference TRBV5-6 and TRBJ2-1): DAGVTQSPTHLIKTRGQQVTLRCSPKSGHDTVSWYQQALGQGPQFIFQYYEEEERQRGNFPDRFSGHQFPNYSSELNVNALLLGDSALYLCASSLATSGEGNNEQFFGPGTRLTVL.

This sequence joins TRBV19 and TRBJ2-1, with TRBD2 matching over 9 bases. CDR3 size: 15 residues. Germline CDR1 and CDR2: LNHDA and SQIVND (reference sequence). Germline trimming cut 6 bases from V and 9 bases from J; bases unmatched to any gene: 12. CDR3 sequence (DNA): TGTGCCAGTAGCTACTTAGCGGGAGCCGGACCTGAGCAGTTCTTC. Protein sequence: CASSYLAGAGPEQFF.

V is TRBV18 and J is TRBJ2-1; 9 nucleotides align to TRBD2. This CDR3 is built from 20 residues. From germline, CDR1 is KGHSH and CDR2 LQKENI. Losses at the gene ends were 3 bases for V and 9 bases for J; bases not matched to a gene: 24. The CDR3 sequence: CASSPRGLAGSTLGSIEQFF. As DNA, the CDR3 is TGTGCCAGCTCACCCCGGGGCCTAGCGGGATCTACCCTAGGGTCCATTGAGCAGTTCTTC.